The text below deals with one T cell receptor beta chain. Antigen unknown. The data were taken from a study of T cells in localized non-small cell lung cancer. The CDR3 has 16 residues. The V segment lost 1 base and the J segment 4 bases; nucleotides outside the gene matches: 8. The germline V gene has CDR1 SGHDN and CDR2 FVKESK. Assay: immunoSEQ multiplex PCR; the TCRdb copy retains only in-frame clones and omits some. The table shows about 20,000 clones, with roughly 83% occurring only once. Findings and limits, study-wide: Heterogeneity is still possible, as just one tumor region was sequenced. Longer overall survival accompanied higher blood T cell density. The greatest T cell clonality was found in uninvolved adjacent lung (higher than in tumor).

The starting material was peripheral blood, obtained before any cancer treatment. This TCR derives from a man between 40 and 70 years old with stage I lung adenocarcinoma. The J gene is TRBJ2-5, the V gene TRBV14; TRBD2 aligns across 8 bases. The CDR3 reads CASSQGSGSRRETQYF. As DNA, the CDR3 is TGTGCCAGCAGCCAAGGGAGCGGGAGTCGTCGAGAGACCCAGTACTTC. The full variable domain, completed using reference TRBV14 and TRBJ2-5, is EAGVTQFPSHSVIEKGQTVTLRCDPISGHDNLYWYRRVMGKEIKFLLHFVKESKQDESGMPNNRFLAERTGGTYSTLKVQPAELEDSGVYFCASSQGSGSRRETQYFGPGTRLLVL.